A single sample is the source of the 27 T cell receptor beta chains below, sequenced in a study of T cell repertoires in cytomegalovirus infection (dated by TCRdb to between 2019 and 2020). Their antigens are not known. The data were produced on an Illumina HiSeq 1500. Using fastp at Q25 and MiXCR, TCRdb reprocessed the public reads and kept productive beta chains. Each record represents a unique CDR3 protein, reported with the most common genes and DNA among its rows. The sample profile shows hundreds of thousands of distinct CDR3 sequences; roughly 33% of them were found once. The top ten hold roughly 20% of the sample. The meaning of the sample's treatment or condition label: in vitro stimulation with specific CMV peptide epitopes to enrich CMV-specific T cells. The sequencing here drew on cultured PBMCs, taken from culture after CMV antigen stimulation. The source of these receptors is a human donor in good health (CMV status not recorded). Some clones in this sample may be carry-over from other donors' samples.

This clonotype showed up just a few times. The CDR3 DNA sequence: TGTGCCAGCAGTGAAGTCAGTGCGGTTTATTCACCCCTCCACTTT. This sequence encodes CASSEVSAVYSPLHF. The chain has TRBV6-1 and TRBJ1-6; the D is unclear. This CDR3 contains 15 residues. Looked up from germline, CDR1 is MNHNS and CDR2 is SASEGT. V was pared by 1 base and J by 8 bases, with 12 bases between.

The chain combines TRBV5-4 with TRBJ2-5, with TRBD2 matching over 8 bases. The CDR3 covers 14 residues. J was trimmed by 1 base and V by 4 bases; bases with no gene match: 3. Germline CDR1 is SGHNT and CDR2 is YYREEE (reference sequence). CDR3 residues: CASSRREGQETQYF. CDR3 nucleotides: TGTGCCAGCAGCCGCCGGGAGGGCCAAGAGACCCAGTACTTC.

V usage is TRBV12-3 or TRBV12-4 and J usage is TRBJ2-7; 8 nucleotides line up with TRBD1. With V trimmed by 3 bases and J by 4 bases, 2 bases remained unmatched. This CDR3 region has 13 residues. The CDR3 loop reads CASSFQGAYEQYF. CDR3 DNA: TGTGCCAGCAGTTTTCAGGGGGCTTACGAGCAGTACTTC.

V and J are TRBV27 and TRBJ2-3; D is ambiguous. Germline CDR1 and CDR2: MNHEY and SMNVEV (reference sequence). V lost 3 bases and J lost 2, with 12 bases in between. The CDR3 has 15 amino acids. The CDR3 is CASSFRPHATDTQYF. The CDR3 DNA reads TGTGCCAGCAGTTTTCGACCACACGCCACAGATACGCAGTATTTT.

At least ten counts were recorded for this clonotype. The chain joins TRBV6-5 to TRBJ2-5; 7 nucleotides align to TRBD2. This CDR3 is built from 15 residues. J was trimmed by 2 bases and V by 6 bases; bases with no gene match: 9. Germline CDR1 reads MNHEY; CDR2 reads SVGAGI. This chain's CDR3 is CASSSSPGLQETQYF. CDR3 DNA sequence: TGTGCCAGCAGCTCCTCCCCGGGACTACAAGAGACCCAGTACTTC.

The rearrangement uses TRBV7-2 and TRBJ2-7; TRBD2 is a possible D gene (7 bases). Trimming left V 2 bases short and J 6 bases short, with 14 bases between. Germline CDR1 SGHTA, CDR2 FQGNSA. This CDR3 is built from 14 residues. CDR3 residues: CASSLRFGGLEQYF. CDR3 nucleotides: TGTGCCAGCAGCTTAAGGTTCGGGGGGCTCGAGCAGTACTTC.

The chain employs TRBV6-1 and TRBJ2-1; D perhaps matches TRBD2 (6 bases). Per the germline V gene, CDR1 is MNHNS and CDR2 is SASEGT. The CDR3 length is 15 residues. V was cut by 4 bases and J by 5 bases, with 15 bases left in between. CDR3 nucleotide sequence: TGTGCCAGCAGTGCCCCCCGGGGGACCCACAATGAGCAGTTCTTC. Protein: CASSAPRGTHNEQFF.

This clonotype occurred a few times. The chain carries TRBV6-5 and TRBJ1-1; D remains unclear. Germline V gene lookup returns CDR1 MNHEY and CDR2 SVGAGI. The ends were cut back, 0 bases at V and 4 bases at J, with 12 bases in the middle. The CDR3 has 15 residues. The CDR3 reads CASSYSSLSATEAFF. CDR3 nucleotides: TGTGCCAGCAGTTACTCCAGCCTATCCGCCACTGAAGCTTTCTTT.

This rearrangement joins TRBV11-2 to TRBJ2-1, with 9 bases aligning to TRBD1. The V gene's germline CDR1 is SGHAT and CDR2 FQNNGV. CDR3 length: 15 residues. V shed 0 bases and J 9 bases; nucleotides not matched to a gene: 6. In DNA, the CDR3 is TGTGCCAGCAGCTTAGAGGGACAGGGTGACGCTGAGCAGTTCTTC. It codes for CASSLEGQGDAEQFF.

This rearrangement joins TRBV12-3 or TRBV12-4 to TRBJ1-5; no definite D call. CDR3 length equals 14 residues. V was cut by 0 bases and J by 6 bases, with 9 bases left in between. CDR3 region: CASSLARVGQPQHF. DNA for the CDR3: TGTGCCAGCAGTTTAGCGCGGGTGGGTCAGCCCCAGCATTTT.

This clonotype was seen a handful of times. This CDR3 reads CASSRGTSGRSPTDTQYF. As DNA, the CDR3 is TGTGCCAGCAGTAGAGGGACTAGCGGGAGGTCCCCCACAGATACGCAGTATTTT. This chain uses TRBV12-3 or TRBV12-4 with TRBJ2-3, with 15 bases identical to TRBD2. This CDR3 has 18 residues. Trimming cost V 5 bases and J 2 bases; bases outside gene matches: 8.

V is TRBV20-1 and J is TRBJ1-1, with unresolved D. This CDR3 is 15 amino acids long. The germline V gene encodes CDR1 DFQATT and CDR2 SNEGSKA (reference sequence). V dropped 0 bases and J dropped 0 bases, with 11 bases sitting between them. CDR3 loop: CSARDRRKVNTEAFF. The CDR3 DNA sequence: TGCAGTGCTAGAGACAGGCGAAAAGTGAACACTGAAGCTTTCTTT.

The V gene is TRBV20-1, the J gene TRBJ1-1; unclear D gene. Trimming removed 7 bases from V and 4 bases from J, with 13 bases in between. Germline V gene sequence: CDR1 DFQATT, CDR2 SNEGSKA (reference sequence). This CDR3 has 12 residues. CDR3 residues: CSVRGLGTEAFF. Here the CDR3 DNA reads TGCAGTGTCCGTGGCCTGGGCACTGAAGCTTTCTTT.

This clonotype was picked up a small number of times. V is TRBV5-5 and J is TRBJ2-3; D not certain. This CDR3 is built from 16 residues. The V end was cut by 0 bases, the J end by 4 bases, with 15 bases between. Germline CDR1 and CDR2: SGHKS and YYEKEE (reference sequence). The CDR3 sequence: CASSLVGLGPADTQYF. CDR3 coding DNA: TGTGCCAGCAGCTTGGTTGGATTGGGCCCGGCAGATACGCAGTATTTT.

This clonotype has only a few counts. The chain recombines TRBV4-2 with TRBJ2-7; D ambiguous. Trimming shortened V by 0 bases and J by 6 bases, and 15 bases separated the two germline ends. CDR3 length: 15 amino acids. Germline values: CDR1 LGHNA, CDR2 YNFKEQ. CDR3 sequence (DNA): TGTGCCAGCAGCCAAGAGCCTTTAGTAGCTGGCGAGCAGTACTTC. Its translation is CASSQEPLVAGEQYF.

V usage is TRBV18 and J usage is TRBJ2-5; 13 positions match TRBD2. CDR1 and CDR2 from the germline V gene are KGHSH and LQKENI. The CDR3 has 15 residues. The V gene end was trimmed by 2 bases and the J gene end by 5 bases; junction bases not matched to a gene: 2. The CDR3 DNA follows: TGTGCCAGCTCACCAGGACTAGCGGGAGAGGAGACCCAGTACTTC. Residues: CASSPGLAGEETQYF. Full variable domain (outside the CDR3, taken from reference TRBV18 and TRBJ2-5): NAGVMQNPRHLVRRRGQEARLRCSPMKGHSHVYWYRQLPEEGLKFMVYLQKENIIDESGMPKERFSAEFPKEGPSILRIQQVVRGDSAAYFCASSPGLAGEETQYFGPGTRLLVL.

This clonotype was observed a handful of times. This chain connects TRBV27 to TRBJ2-6, with a weak D call TRBD1 (5 bases). This CDR3 comprises 16 residues. Trimming shortened V by 6 bases and J by 6 bases, and 18 bases separated the two germline ends. Looked up from germline, CDR1 is MNHEY and CDR2 is SMNVEV (reference sequence). The CDR3 bases are TGTGCCAGCAGGGCTTTTCAGGGCCGTCTGGCCAACGTCCTGACTTTC. Protein sequence: CASRAFQGRLANVLTF.

This clonotype was detected only a few times. V is TRBV7-6 and J is TRBJ2-3; D unresolved. CDR1 SGHVS and CDR2 FNYEAQ come from the germline V gene. Trimming removed 3 bases at V and 2 bases at J, with 12 bases between. CDR3 size: 15 residues. In nucleotides, the CDR3 is TGTGCCAGCAGCTTGAGGCCAGGCTACACAGATACGCAGTATTTT. Its translation: CASSLRPGYTDTQYF.

The CDR3 sequence: CASSSVQGGNEQFF. The CDR3 DNA sequence: TGTGCCAGTAGTAGTGTACAGGGGGGTAATGAGCAGTTCTTC. This rearrangement joins TRBV19 to TRBJ2-1; 8 bases line up with TRBD1. This CDR3 has 14 amino acids. V dropped 4 bases and J dropped 7; count of bases not matched to a gene: 6. Looked up from germline, CDR1 is LNHDA and CDR2 is SQIVND (reference sequence).

The chain employs TRBV5-4 and TRBJ2-6; tentative D call: TRBD2 (7 bases). Germline loops: CDR1 SGHNT, CDR2 YYREEE (reference sequence). V was shortened by 2 bases and J by 0 bases, with 24 bases between the two germline ends. The CDR3 is 21 residues long. CDR3 loop: CASSFPPGGSLLPSGANVLTF. CDR3 sequence (DNA): TGTGCCAGCAGCTTCCCTCCGGGGGGCTCACTACTCCCCTCTGGGGCCAACGTCCTGACTTTC.

CDR3 nucleotides: TGTGCCAGCAGTTCCCCGGGACAGGGTGAAAAACTGTTTTTT. This sequence encodes CASSSPGQGEKLFF. The V and J genes are TRBV7-2 and TRBJ1-4, with TRBD1 matching 9 bases. Losses at the gene ends were 6 bases for V and 7 bases for J; bases not matched to a gene: 6. In germline, CDR1 is SGHTA, CDR2 FQGNSA. This CDR3 contains 14 residues.

CDR3 loop: CASSQQTGHMLNTIYF. In DNA, the CDR3 is TGTGCCAGCAGCCAACAGACAGGGCATATGTTAAACACCATATATTTT. The gene calls are TRBV2 and TRBJ1-3; 7 nucleotides line up with TRBD1. The CDR3 loop spans 16 amino acids. V lost 6 bases to trimming and J lost 6 bases; unmatched junction nucleotides: 14. Germline V gene data show CDR1 as SNHLY and CDR2 as FYNNEI.

The rearrangement links TRBV5-1 to TRBJ2-3; the match to TRBD1 covers 10 bases. This CDR3 comprises 15 residues. Germline assignment: CDR1 SGHRS and CDR2 YFSETQ. Unmatched junction bases numbered 6, after V lost 5 bases and J lost 3 bases. The CDR3 spells CASSLWGQGTDTQYF. Written as DNA, the CDR3 is TGCGCCAGCAGTCTATGGGGACAGGGGACAGATACGCAGTATTTT.

The chain combines TRBV12-3 or TRBV12-4 with TRBJ1-1; D remains unclear. V dropped 3 bases and J dropped 3 bases, with 14 bases sitting between them. The CDR3 totals 15 residues. The CDR3 spells CASSFRTPGYTEAFF. DNA of the CDR3: TGTGCCAGCAGTTTCCGGACTCCCGGGTACACTGAAGCTTTCTTT.

The CDR3 sequence: CASSLRRRSNQETQYF. The CDR3 DNA sequence: TGTGCCAGCAGCTTACGGAGGAGATCCAACCAAGAGACCCAGTACTTC. The chain recombines TRBV7-6 with TRBJ2-5; TRBD2 is a possible D gene (5 bases). The CDR3 is 16 residues long. CDR1 is SGHVS and CDR2 is FNYEAQ in the germline V gene. V was cut by 2 bases and J by 0 bases, with 13 bases left in between.

V and J are TRBV6-2 or TRBV6-3 and TRBJ1-1; 8 bases are a match to TRBD1. The CDR3 is 15 amino acids. Trimming removed 0 bases from V and 3 bases from J; junction bases left unmatched: 3. In germline, CDR1 is MNHEY, CDR2 SVGEGT. The CDR3 loop reads CASSYSDRGDTEAFF. The CDR3 DNA sequence: TGTGCCAGCAGTTACTCTGACAGGGGAGACACTGAAGCTTTCTTT.

The chain has TRBV2 and TRBJ2-7, with D perhaps matching TRBD2 (6 bases). V lost 2 bases and J 3 bases, leaving 14 bases between the germline ends. This CDR3 is built from 15 residues. From germline, CDR1 is SNHLY and CDR2 FYNNEI. The CDR3 DNA reads as TGTGCCAGCAGTGAAAAATTACTAGCTCTCTACGAGCAGTACTTC. Protein: CASSEKLLALYEQYF.